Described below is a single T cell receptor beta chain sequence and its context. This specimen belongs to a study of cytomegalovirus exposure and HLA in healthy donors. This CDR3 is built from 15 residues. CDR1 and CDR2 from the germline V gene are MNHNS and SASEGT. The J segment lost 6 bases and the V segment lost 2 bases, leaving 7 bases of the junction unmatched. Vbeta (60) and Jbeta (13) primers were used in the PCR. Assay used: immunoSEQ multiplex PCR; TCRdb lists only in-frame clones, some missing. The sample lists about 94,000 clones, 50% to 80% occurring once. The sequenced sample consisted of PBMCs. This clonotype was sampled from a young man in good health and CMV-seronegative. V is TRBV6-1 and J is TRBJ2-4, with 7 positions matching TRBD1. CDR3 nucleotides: TGTGCCAGCAGTGAAAATCGGTGGGACAGAAACATTCAGTACTTC. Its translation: CASSENRWDRNIQYF.